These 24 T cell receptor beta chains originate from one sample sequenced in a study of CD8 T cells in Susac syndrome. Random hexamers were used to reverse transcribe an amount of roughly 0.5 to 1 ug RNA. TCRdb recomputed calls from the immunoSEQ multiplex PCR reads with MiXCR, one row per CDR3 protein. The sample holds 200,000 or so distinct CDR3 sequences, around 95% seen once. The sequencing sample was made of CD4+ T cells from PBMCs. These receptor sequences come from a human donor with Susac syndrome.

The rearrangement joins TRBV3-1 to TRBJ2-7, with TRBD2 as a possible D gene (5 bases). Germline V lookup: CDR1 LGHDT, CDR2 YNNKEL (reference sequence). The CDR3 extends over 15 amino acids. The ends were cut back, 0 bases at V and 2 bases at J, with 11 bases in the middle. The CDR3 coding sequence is TGTGCCAGCAGCCAAGAGCCCAGCGGAGCCTACGAGCAGTACTTC. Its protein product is CASSQEPSGAYEQYF.

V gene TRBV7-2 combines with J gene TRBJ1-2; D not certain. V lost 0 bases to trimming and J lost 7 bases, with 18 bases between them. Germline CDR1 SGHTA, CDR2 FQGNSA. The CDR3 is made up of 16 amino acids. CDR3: CASSLAPSVGLRGYTF. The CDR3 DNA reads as TGTGCCAGCAGCTTAGCCCCTTCGGTTGGTCTCCGTGGCTACACCTTC. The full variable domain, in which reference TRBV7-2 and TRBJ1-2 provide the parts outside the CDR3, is GAGVSQSPSNKVTEKGKDVELRCDPISGHTALYWYRQSLGQGLEFLIYFQGNSAPDKSGLPSDRFSAERTGGSVSTLTIQRTQQEDSAVYLCASSLAPSVGLRGYTFGSGTRLTVV.

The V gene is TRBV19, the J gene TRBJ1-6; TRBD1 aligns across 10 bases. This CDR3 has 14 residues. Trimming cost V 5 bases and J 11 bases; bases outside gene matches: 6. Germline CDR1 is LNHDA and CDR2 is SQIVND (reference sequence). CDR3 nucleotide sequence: TGTGCCAGTAGTCCCGGGACAGGGGTTCCACCCCTCCACTTT. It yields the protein CASSPGTGVPPLHF.

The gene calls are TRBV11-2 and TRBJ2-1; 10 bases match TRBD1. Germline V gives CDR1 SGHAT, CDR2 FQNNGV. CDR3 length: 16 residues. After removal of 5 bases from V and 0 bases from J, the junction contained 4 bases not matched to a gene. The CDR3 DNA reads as TGTGCCAGCAGCCCCCGGACAGGGGGCTCCTACAATGAGCAGTTCTTC. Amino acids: CASSPRTGGSYNEQFF.

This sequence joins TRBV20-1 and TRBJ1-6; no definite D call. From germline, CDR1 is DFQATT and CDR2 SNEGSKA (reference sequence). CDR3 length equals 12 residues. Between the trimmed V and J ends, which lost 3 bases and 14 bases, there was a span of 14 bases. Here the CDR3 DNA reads TGCAGTGCTAGGGACCCGATTTTGGCCCTCCACTTT. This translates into CSARDPILALHF.

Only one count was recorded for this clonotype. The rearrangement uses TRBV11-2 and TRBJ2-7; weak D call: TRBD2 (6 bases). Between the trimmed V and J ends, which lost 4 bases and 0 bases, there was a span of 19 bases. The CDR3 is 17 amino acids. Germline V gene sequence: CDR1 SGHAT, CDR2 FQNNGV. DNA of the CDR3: TGTGCCAGCAGCTCCCGATCTGATGGAGGGATCTCCTACGAGCAGTACTTC. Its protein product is CASSSRSDGGISYEQYF.

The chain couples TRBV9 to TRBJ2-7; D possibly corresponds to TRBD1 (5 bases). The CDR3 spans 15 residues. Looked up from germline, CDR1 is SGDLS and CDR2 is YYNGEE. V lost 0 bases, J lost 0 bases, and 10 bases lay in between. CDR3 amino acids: CASSVDMGPSYEQYF. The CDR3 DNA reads TGTGCCAGCAGCGTAGACATGGGGCCCTCCTACGAGCAGTACTTC.

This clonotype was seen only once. DNA of the CDR3: TGTGCCAGCAGCAATCCCCTTAGTAGCTACGAGCAGTACTTC. Amino acids: CASSNPLSSYEQYF. The V call is TRBV5-6, the J call TRBJ2-7; D remains unclear. Germline CDR1 is SGHDT and CDR2 is YYEEEE. Between the trimmed V and J ends, which lost 4 bases and 3 bases, there was a span of 14 bases. The CDR3 extends over 14 amino acids.

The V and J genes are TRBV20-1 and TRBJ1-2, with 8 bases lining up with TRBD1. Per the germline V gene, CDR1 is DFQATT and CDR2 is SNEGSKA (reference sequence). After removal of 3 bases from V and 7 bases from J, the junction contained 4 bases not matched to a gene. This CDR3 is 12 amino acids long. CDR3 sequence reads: CSARQGAGGYTF. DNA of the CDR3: TGCAGTGCTAGGCAGGGGGCAGGTGGCTACACCTTC.

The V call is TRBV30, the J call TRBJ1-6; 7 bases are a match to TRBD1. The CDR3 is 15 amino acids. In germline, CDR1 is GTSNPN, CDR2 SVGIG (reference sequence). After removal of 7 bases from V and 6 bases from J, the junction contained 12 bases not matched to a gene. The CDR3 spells CASEGRGFGNSPLHF. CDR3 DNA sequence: TGTGCCTCGGAGGGCAGGGGGTTTGGTAATTCACCCCTCCACTTT.

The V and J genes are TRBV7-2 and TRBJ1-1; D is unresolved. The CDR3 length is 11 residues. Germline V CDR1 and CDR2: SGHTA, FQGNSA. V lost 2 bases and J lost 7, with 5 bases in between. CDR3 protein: CASSLMFEAFF. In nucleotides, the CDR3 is TGTGCCAGCAGCTTAATGTTTGAAGCTTTCTTT. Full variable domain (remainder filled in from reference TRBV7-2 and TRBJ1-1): GAGVSQSPSNKVTEKGKDVELRCDPISGHTALYWYRQSLGQGLEFLIYFQGNSAPDKSGLPSDRFSAERTGGSVSTLTIQRTQQEDSAVYLCASSLMFEAFFGQGTRLTVV.

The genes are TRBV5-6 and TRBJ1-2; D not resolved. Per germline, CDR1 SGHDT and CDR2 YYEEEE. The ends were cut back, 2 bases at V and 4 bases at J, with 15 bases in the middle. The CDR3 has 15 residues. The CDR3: CASSFFRSLGYGYTF. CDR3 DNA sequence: TGTGCCAGCAGCTTTTTTAGGAGTCTCGGCTATGGCTACACCTTC. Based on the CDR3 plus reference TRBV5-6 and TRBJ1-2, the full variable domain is DAGVTQSPTHLIKTRGQQVTLRCSPKSGHDTVSWYQQALGQGPQFIFQYYEEEERQRGNFPDRFSGHQFPNYSSELNVNALLLGDSALYLCASSFFRSLGYGYTFGSGTRLTVV.

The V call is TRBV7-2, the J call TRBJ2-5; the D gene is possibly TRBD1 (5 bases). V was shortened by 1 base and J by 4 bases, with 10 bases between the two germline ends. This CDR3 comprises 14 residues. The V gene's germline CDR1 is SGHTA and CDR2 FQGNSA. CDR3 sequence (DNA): TGTGCCAGCAGCTTAGAGAAGGGGCGAGAGACCCAGTACTTC. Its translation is CASSLEKGRETQYF.

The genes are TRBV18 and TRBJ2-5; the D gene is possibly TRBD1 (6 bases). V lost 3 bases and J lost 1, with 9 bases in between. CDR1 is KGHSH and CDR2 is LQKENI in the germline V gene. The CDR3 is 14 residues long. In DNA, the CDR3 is TGTGCCAGCTCACCTCGGACAGCCCAAGAGACCCAGTACTTC. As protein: CASSPRTAQETQYF.

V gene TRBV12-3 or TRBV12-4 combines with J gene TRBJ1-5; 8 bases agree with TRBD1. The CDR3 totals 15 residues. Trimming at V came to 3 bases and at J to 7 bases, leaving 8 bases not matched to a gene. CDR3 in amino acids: CASSLGQGAGQPQHF. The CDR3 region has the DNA TGTGCCAGCAGTTTGGGCCAGGGGGCTGGGCAGCCCCAGCATTTT.

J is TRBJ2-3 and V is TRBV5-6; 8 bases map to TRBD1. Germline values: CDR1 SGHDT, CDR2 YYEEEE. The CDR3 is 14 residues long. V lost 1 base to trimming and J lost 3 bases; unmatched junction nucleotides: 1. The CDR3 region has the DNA TGTGCCAGCAGCTTGCAGGGGGCAACAGATACGCAGTATTTT. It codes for CASSLQGATDTQYF.

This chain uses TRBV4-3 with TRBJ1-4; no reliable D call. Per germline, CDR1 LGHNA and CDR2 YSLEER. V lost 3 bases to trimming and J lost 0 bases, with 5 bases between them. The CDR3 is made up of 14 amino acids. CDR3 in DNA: TGCGCCAGCAGCCAGGAAGCAACTAATGAAAAACTGTTTTTT. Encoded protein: CASSQEATNEKLFF.

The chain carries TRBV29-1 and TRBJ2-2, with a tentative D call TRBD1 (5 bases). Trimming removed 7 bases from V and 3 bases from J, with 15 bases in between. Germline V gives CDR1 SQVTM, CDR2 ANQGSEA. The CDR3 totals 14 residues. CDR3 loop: CSAKTVQDTGELFF. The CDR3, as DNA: TGCAGCGCGAAGACCGTACAGGACACCGGGGAGCTGTTTTTT.

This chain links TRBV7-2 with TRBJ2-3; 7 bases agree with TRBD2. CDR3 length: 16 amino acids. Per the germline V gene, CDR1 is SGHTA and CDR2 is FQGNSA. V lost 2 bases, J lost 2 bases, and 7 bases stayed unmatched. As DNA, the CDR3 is TGTGCCAGCAGCTTACGACGCGGGGGTTACACAGATACGCAGTATTTT. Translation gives CASSLRRGGYTDTQYF.

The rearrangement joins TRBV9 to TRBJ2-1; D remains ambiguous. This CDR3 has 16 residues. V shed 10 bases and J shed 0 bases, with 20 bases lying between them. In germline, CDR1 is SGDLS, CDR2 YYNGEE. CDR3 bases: TGTGCCGGCTCCTCTCAGCCGGCGAGCTCCTACAATGAGCAGTTCTTC. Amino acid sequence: CAGSSQPASSYNEQFF.

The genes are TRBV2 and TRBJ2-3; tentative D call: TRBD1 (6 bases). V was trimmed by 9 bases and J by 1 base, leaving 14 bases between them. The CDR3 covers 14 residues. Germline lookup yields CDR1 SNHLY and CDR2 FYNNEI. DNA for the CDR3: TGTGCCAGTTCCCAGGACAGAGGCACAGATACGCAGTATTTT. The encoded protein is CASSQDRGTDTQYF.

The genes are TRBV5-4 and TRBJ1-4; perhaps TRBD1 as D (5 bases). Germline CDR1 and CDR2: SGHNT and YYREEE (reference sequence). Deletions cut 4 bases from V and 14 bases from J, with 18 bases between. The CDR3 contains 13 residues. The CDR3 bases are TGTGCCAGCAGCCCAGCAGGGCACTCACATCTGTTTTTT. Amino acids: CASSPAGHSHLFF.

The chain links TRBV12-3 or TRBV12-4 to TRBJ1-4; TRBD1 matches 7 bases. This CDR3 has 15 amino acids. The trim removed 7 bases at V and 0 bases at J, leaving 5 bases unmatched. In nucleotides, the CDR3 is TGTGCCAGCACCGGGACAGCCGCAACTAATGAAAAACTGTTTTTT. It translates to CASTGTAATNEKLFF.

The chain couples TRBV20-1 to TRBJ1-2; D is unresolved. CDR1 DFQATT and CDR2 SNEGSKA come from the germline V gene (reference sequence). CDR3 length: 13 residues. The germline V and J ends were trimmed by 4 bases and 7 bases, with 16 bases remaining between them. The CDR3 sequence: CSAKNALDTGYTF. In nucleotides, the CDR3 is TGCAGTGCTAAAAATGCTCTAGATACTGGCTACACCTTC.